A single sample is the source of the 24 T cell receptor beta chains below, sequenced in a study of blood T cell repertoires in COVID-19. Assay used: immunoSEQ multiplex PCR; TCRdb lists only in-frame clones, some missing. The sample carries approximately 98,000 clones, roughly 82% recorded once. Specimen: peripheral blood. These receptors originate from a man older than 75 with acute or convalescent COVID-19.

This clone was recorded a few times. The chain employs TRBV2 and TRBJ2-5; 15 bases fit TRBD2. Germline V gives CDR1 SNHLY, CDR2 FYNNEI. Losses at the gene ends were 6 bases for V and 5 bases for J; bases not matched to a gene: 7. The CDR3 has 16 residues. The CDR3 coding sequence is TGTGCCAGCAGCCCAGGACTAGCGGGGGGGGAGGAGACCCAGTACTTC. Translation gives CASSPGLAGGEETQYF.

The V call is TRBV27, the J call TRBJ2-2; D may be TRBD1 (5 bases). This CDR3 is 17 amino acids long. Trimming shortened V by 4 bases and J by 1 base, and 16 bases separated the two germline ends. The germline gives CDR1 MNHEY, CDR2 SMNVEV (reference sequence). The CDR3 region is CASSSSRVQLNTGELFF. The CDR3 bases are TGTGCCAGCAGTTCCTCCAGGGTTCAATTGAACACCGGGGAGCTGTTTTTT.

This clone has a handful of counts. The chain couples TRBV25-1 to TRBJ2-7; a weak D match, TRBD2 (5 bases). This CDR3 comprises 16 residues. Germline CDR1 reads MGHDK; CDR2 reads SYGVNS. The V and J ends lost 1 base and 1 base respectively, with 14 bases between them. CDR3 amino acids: CASSEWVGPGSYEQYF. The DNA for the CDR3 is TGTGCCAGCAGTGAATGGGTTGGGCCGGGGTCCTACGAGCAGTACTTC.

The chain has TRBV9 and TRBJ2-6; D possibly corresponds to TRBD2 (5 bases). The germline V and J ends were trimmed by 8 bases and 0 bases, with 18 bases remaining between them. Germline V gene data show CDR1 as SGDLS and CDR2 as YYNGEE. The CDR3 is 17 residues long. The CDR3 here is CASNRAGFSSGANVLTF. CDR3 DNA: TGTGCCAGTAATAGGGCGGGTTTTTCCTCTGGGGCCAACGTCCTGACTTTC.

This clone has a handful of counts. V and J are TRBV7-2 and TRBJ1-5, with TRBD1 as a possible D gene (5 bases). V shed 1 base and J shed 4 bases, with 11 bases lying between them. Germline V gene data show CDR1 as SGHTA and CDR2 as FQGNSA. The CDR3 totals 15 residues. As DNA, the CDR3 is TGTGCCAGCAGCTTAGTATGGGGGGGGAATCAGCCCCAGCATTTT. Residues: CASSLVWGGNQPQHF.

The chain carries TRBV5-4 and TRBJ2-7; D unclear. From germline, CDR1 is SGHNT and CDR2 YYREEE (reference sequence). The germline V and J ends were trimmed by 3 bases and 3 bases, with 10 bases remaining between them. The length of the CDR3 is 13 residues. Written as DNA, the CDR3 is TGTGCCAGCAGCTCCACTGCTAGCTACGAGCAGTACTTC. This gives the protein CASSSTASYEQYF.

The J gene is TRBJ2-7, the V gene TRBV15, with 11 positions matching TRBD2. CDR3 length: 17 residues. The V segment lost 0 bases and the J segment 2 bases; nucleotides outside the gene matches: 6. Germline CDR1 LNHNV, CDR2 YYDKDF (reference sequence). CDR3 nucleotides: TGTGCCACCAGCAGAGAACTAGCGGGAGCCCTCACCTACGAGCAGTACTTC. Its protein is CATSRELAGALTYEQYF.

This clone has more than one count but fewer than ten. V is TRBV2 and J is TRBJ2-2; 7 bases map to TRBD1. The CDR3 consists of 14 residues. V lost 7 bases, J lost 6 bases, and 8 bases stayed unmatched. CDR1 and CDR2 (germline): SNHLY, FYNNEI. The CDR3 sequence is CASNNRGGSGELFF. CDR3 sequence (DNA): TGTGCCAGCAATAACAGGGGCGGTTCCGGGGAGCTGTTTTTT.

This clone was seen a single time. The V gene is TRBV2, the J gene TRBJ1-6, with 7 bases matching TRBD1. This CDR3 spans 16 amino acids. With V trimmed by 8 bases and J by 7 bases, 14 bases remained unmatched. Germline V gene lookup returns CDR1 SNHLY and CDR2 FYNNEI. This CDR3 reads CASFDGRTGLNSPLHF. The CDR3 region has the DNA TGTGCCAGCTTCGATGGCCGGACAGGCCTAAATTCACCCCTCCACTTT.

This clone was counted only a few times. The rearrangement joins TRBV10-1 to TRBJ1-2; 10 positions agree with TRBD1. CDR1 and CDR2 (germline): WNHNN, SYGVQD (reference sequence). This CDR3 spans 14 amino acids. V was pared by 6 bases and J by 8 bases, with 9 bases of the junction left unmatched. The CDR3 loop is CASSLDRGSSGYTF. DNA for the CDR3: TGCGCCAGCAGCTTGGACAGGGGGAGTAGCGGCTACACCTTC.

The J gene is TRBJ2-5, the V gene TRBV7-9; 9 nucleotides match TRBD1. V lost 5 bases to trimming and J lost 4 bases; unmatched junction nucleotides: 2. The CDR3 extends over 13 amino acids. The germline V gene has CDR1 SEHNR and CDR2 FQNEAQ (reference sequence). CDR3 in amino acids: CASSTQGAETQYF. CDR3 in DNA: TGTGCCAGCAGCACACAGGGGGCAGAGACCCAGTACTTC.

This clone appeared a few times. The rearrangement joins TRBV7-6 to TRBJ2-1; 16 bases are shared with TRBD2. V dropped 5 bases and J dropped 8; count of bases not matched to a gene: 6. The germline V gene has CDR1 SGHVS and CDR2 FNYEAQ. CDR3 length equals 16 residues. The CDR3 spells CASSRGTSGRVHEQFF. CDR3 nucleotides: TGTGCCAGCAGCCGGGGGACTAGCGGGAGGGTGCATGAGCAGTTCTTC.

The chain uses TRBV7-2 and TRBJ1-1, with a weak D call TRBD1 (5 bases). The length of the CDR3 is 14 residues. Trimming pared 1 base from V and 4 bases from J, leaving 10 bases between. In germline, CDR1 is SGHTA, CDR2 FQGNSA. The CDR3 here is CASSLVRRGTEAFF. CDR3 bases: TGTGCCAGCAGCTTAGTAAGGAGGGGCACTGAAGCTTTCTTT.

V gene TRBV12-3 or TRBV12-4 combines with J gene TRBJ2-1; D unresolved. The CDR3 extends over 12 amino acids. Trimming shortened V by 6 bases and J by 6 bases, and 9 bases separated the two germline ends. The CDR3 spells CASSRGLNEQFF. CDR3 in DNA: TGTGCCAGCAGCCGAGGCCTCAATGAGCAGTTCTTC.

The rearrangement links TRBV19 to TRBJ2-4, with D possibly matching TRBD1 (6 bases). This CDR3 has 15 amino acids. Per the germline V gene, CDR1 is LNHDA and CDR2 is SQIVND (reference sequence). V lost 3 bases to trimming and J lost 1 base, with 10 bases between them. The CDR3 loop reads CASSITGLAKNIQYF. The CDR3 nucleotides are TGTGCCAGTAGTATTACAGGGCTGGCCAAAAACATTCAGTACTTC.

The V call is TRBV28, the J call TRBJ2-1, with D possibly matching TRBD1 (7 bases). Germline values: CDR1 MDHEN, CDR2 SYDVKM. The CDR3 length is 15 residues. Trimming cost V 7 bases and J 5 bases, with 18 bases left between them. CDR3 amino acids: CASIVGGTVHNEQFF. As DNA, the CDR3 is TGTGCCAGCATCGTTGGGGGGACAGTCCACAATGAGCAGTTCTTC.

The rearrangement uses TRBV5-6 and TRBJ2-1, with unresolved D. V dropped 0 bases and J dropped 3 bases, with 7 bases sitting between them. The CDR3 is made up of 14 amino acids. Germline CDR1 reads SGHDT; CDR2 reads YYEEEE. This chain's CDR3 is CASSLGSLYNEQFF. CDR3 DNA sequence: TGTGCCAGCAGCTTGGGTTCCCTCTACAATGAGCAGTTCTTC.

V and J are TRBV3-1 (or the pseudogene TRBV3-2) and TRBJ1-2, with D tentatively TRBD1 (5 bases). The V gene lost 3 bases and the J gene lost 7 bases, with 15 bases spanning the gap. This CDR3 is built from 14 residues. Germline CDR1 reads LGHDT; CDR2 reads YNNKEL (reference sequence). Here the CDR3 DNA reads TGTGCCAGCAGCCAGCAGCGGCGGGGCCCTGGCTACACCTTC. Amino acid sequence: CASSQQRRGPGYTF.

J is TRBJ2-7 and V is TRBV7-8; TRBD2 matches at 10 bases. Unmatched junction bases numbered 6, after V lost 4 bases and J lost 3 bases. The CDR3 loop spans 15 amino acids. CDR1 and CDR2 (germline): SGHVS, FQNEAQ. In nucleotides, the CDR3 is TGTGCCAGCAGCTCATTAGCGGGAGGAAACTACGAGCAGTACTTC. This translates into CASSSLAGGNYEQYF.

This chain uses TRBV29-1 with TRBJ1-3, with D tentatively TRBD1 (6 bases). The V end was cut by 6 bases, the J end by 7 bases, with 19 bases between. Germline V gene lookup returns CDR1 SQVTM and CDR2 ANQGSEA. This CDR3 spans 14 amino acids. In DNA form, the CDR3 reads TGCAGCGTGGACGAACAGGGAATGGGGAACACCATATATTTT. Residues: CSVDEQGMGNTIYF.

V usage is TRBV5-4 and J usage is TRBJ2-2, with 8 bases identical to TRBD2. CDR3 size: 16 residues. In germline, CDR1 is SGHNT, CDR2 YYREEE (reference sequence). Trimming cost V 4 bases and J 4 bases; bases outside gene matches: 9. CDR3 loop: CASSPLSGIGTGELFF. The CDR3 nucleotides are TGTGCCAGCAGCCCCCTTAGCGGGATCGGCACCGGGGAGCTGTTTTTT.

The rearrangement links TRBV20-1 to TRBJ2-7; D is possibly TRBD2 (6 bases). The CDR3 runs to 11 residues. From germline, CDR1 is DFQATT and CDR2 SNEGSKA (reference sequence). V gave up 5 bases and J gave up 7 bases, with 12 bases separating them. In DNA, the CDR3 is TGCAGTGCTGGAACTGGGGGGGAGCAGTACTTC. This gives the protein CSAGTGGEQYF.

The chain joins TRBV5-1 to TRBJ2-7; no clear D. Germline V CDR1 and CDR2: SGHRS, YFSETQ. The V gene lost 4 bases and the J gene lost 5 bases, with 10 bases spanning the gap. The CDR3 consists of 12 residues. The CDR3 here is CASSADLNEQYF. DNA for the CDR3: TGCGCCAGCAGCGCGGATCTGAACGAGCAGTACTTC.

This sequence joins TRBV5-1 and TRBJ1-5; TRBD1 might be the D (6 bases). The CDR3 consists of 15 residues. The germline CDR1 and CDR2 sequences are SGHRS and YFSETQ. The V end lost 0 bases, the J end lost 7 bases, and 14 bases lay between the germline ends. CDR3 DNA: TGCGCCAGCAGCTTGGACCCCACAGGGAACCAGCCCCAGCATTTT. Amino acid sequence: CASSLDPTGNQPQHF.